The entry that follows covers one T cell receptor beta chain sequence. The antigen is unknown. Profiled with immunoSEQ multiplex PCR; TCRdb holds only in-frame clones, not every one. The data contain 120,000 or so clones, about 85% of them seen just once; the ten biggest clones take up 5% to 7%. This sample was taken from a study of T cell responses to AZD1222 COVID-19 vaccine. Overall study context: It was second doses at about 4 or about 12 weeks that were pooled.

Study-wide results and caveats: Of the AZD1222 recipients, only 6 or 7 were seropositive at baseline. Donors in the cohort were predominantly white British and more often female, and clonal diversity was possibly underestimated.

The CDR3 runs to 14 residues. CDR1 and CDR2 (germline): DFQATT, SNEGSKA (reference sequence). The V gene lost 3 bases and the J gene lost 3 bases, with 15 bases spanning the gap. The TCR comes from an adult in good health. This rearrangement joins TRBV20-1 to TRBJ2-7; a weak D match, TRBD1 (5 bases). Here the sequenced sample was peripheral blood, taken on day 0 of AZD1222 vaccination. DNA for the CDR3: TGCAGTGCTAGTCCCGGACACCCGATCTACGAGCAGTACTTC. It is translated as CSASPGHPIYEQYF.